This TCR beta chain was observed in a study of CD8+CD57+ T cells in acquired aplastic anemia. Previously, flow cytometry had revealed CD8+CD57+ cell expansion in the patients chosen for sequencing. Both TCR beta VDJ combination and CDR3 sequence profiling were carried out. Genomic DNA was the template for this profiling. TCRdb re-called the reads through MiXCR, storing one row per CDR3 protein. This repertoire shows approximately 180,000 distinct CDR3 sequences, roughly 60% found once; its top ten account for about 39%. This clonotype was picked up many times. Germline values: CDR1 ENHRY, CDR2 SYGVKD. Trimming pared 7 bases from V and 3 bases from J, leaving 16 bases between. The CDR3 is 14 residues long.

The source is a human donor with aplastic anemia. The gene calls are TRBV10-3 and TRBJ2-7, with D tentatively TRBD1 or TRBD2 (5 bases each). Sequenced material: sorted CD4+, CD8+, or CD8+CD57+ T cells (not recorded which) from PBMCs. The CDR3: CAITDGPGGYEQYF. The CDR3 region has the DNA TGTGCCATCACCGATGGACCTGGGGGCTACGAGCAGTACTTC.